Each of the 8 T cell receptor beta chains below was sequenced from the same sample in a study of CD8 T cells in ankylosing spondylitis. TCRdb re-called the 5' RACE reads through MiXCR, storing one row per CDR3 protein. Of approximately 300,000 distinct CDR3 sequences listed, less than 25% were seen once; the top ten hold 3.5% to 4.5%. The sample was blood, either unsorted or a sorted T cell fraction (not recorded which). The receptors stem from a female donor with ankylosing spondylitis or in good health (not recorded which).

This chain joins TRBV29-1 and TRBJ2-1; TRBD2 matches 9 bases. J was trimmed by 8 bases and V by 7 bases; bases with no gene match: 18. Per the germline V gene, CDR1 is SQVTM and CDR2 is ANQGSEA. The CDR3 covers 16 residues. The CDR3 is CSARGGGLNSGDEQFF. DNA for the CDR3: TGCAGCGCGCGGGGGGGAGGACTTAATAGCGGGGATGAGCAGTTCTTC.

CDR3 loop: CASRPAQGRRGDNEQFF. CDR3 nucleotide sequence: TGTGCCAGCAGACCAGCCCAGGGACGGCGGGGAGACAATGAGCAGTTCTTC. The rearrangement uses TRBV6-2 or TRBV6-3 and TRBJ2-1, with a tentative D call TRBD2 (6 bases). The CDR3 is made up of 17 amino acids. The ends were cut back, 6 bases at V and 5 bases at J, with 23 bases in the middle. In germline, CDR1 is MNHEY, CDR2 SVGEGT.

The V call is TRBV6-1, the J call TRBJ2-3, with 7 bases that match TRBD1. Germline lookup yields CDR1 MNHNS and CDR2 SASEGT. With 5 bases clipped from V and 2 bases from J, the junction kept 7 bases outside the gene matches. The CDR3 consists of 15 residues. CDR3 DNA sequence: TGTGCCAGCAGTATGGACAGGCCTCACACAGATACGCAGTATTTT. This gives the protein CASSMDRPHTDTQYF.

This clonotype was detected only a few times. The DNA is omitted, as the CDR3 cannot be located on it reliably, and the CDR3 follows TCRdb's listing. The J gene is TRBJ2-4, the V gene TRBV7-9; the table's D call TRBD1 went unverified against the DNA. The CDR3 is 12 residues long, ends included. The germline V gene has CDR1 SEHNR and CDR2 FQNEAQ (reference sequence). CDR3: CASSPVVGQGNF.

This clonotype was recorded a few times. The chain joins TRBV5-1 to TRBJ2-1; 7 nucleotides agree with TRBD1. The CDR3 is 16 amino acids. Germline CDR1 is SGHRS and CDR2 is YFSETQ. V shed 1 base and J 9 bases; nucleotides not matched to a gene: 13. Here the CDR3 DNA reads TGCGCCAGCAGCTTGACAGGGGTCTACGCCATGGGTGAGCAGTTCTTC. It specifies CASSLTGVYAMGEQFF.

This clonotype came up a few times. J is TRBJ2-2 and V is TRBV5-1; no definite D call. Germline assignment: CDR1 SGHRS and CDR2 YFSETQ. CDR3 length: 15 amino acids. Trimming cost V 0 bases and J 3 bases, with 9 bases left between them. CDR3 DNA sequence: TGCGCCAGCAGCTTGGACCTTGCGTACACCGGGGAGCTGTTTTTT. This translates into CASSLDLAYTGELFF.

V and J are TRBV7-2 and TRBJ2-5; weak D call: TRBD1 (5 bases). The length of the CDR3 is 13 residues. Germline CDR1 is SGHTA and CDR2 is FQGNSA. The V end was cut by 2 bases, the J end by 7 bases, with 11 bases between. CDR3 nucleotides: TGTGCCAGCAGCTTATCTGCCCAGGGGACCCAGTACTTC. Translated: CASSLSAQGTQYF.

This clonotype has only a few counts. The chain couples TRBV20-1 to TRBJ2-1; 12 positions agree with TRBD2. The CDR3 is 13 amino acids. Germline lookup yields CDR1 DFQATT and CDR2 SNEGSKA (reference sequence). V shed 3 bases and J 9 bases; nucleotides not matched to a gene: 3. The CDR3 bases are TGCAGTGCTAGGCAACTAGCGGGAGGTGAGCAGTTCTTC. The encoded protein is CSARQLAGGEQFF.